The 13 T cell receptor beta chains in this list originate from one sample, sequenced in a study of blood T cell repertoires in COVID-19. The protocol was immunoSEQ multiplex PCR, while the TCRdb copy is restricted to in-frame clones and leaves out a portion. The table includes roughly 250,000 clones, 75% to 90% detected once. The sequenced sample was peripheral blood. These receptor sequences come from a man aged 25-45 years with acute or convalescent COVID-19.

The chain recombines TRBV19 with TRBJ1-1; D uncertain. The CDR3 extends over 12 amino acids. Per germline, CDR1 LNHDA and CDR2 SQIVND (reference sequence). Trimming shortened V by 2 bases and J by 1 base, and 2 bases separated the two germline ends. In DNA, the CDR3 is TGTGCCAGTAGTATACGGAACACTGAAGCTTTCTTT. Its protein product is CASSIRNTEAFF.

This clone was detected a few times. The V call is TRBV2, the J call TRBJ1-5; no definite D call. V lost 4 bases and J 12 bases, leaving 13 bases between the germline ends. The CDR3 has 12 amino acids. Germline V gene sequence: CDR1 SNHLY, CDR2 FYNNEI. This CDR3 is CASSGGLLLQHF. The CDR3 DNA is TGTGCCAGCAGTGGCGGATTATTGCTCCAGCATTTT. Together with reference TRBV2 and TRBJ1-5, the CDR3 gives the full variable domain: EPEVTQTPSHQVTQMGQEVILRCVPISNHLYFYWYRQILGQKVEFLVSFYNNEISEKSEIFDDQFSVERPDGSNFTLKIRSTKLEDSAMYFCASSGGLLLQHFGDGTRLSIL.

The rearrangement uses TRBV10-1 and TRBJ2-1, with TRBD1 identical over 8 bases. CDR3 size: 16 residues. Trimming took 3 bases from V and 2 from J; bases not matched to a gene: 6. CDR1 and CDR2 (germline): WNHNN, SYGVQD (reference sequence). CDR3 sequence (DNA): TGCGCCAGCAGTGACCGGACAGGGAGTGCCTACAATGAGCAGTTCTTC. Amino acid sequence: CASSDRTGSAYNEQFF.

The chain combines TRBV28 with TRBJ1-1, with D tentatively TRBD1 (5 bases). The V end lost 3 bases, the J end lost 1 base, and 12 bases lay between the germline ends. The length of the CDR3 is 15 residues. Germline CDR1 and CDR2: MDHEN and SYDVKM. CDR3 protein: CASSFQGGGNTEAFF. Here the CDR3 DNA reads TGTGCCAGCAGTTTTCAGGGAGGTGGGAACACTGAAGCTTTCTTT.

In this sample, this clone turned up once. CDR3 region: CASSPGSGANVLTF. CDR3 in DNA: TGTGCCAGCAGCCCGGGGTCTGGGGCCAACGTCCTGACTTTC. The chain couples TRBV9 to TRBJ2-6; TRBD2 is a possible D gene (5 bases). This CDR3 region has 14 residues. Germline CDR1 SGDLS, CDR2 YYNGEE. The ends were cut back, 4 bases at V and 1 base at J, with 6 bases in the middle.

V gene TRBV28 combines with J gene TRBJ1-3; D is possibly TRBD1 (6 bases). The CDR3 has 11 residues. Germline lookup yields CDR1 MDHEN and CDR2 SYDVKM. Trimming took off 5 bases at V and 11 bases at J, with 10 bases between the two ends. CDR3 region: CASSRRQAIYF. The CDR3 nucleotides read TGTGCCAGCAGTCGCCGACAGGCCATATATTTT.

The V and J genes are TRBV2 and TRBJ1-5, with D maybe TRBD1 (5 bases). The CDR3 covers 13 residues. Germline V CDR1 and CDR2: SNHLY, FYNNEI. The germline V and J ends were trimmed by 3 bases and 7 bases, with 10 bases remaining between them. The CDR3 here is CASSDRVLQPQHF. The CDR3 coding sequence is TGTGCCAGCAGTGACAGGGTCCTCCAGCCCCAGCATTTT.

The chain uses TRBV7-8 and TRBJ1-3; tentative D call: TRBD1 (6 bases). This CDR3 is built from 16 residues. Trimming pared 8 bases from V and 0 bases from J, leaving 17 bases between. Germline CDR1 and CDR2: SGHVS and FQNEAQ. In DNA, the CDR3 is TGTGCCAGCCTCGCGGGTCAGGGGCTCTCTGGAAACACCATATATTTT. It is translated as CASLAGQGLSGNTIYF. Using reference TRBV7-8 and TRBJ1-3 for the parts outside the CDR3, the full variable domain is GAGVSQSPRYKVAKRGQDVALRCDPISGHVSLFWYQQALGQGPEFLTYFQNEAQLDKSGLPSDRFFAERPEGSVSTLKIQRTQQEDSAVYLCASLAGQGLSGNTIYFGEGSWLTVV.

The chain uses TRBV7-2 and TRBJ2-2; D not certain. Germline assignment: CDR1 SGHTA and CDR2 FQGNSA. The CDR3 consists of 16 residues. V lost 1 base, J lost 0 bases, and 9 bases lay in between. This CDR3 is CASSLGSSPNTGELFF. For the CDR3, the DNA is TGTGCCAGCAGCTTAGGTTCCAGTCCGAACACCGGGGAGCTGTTTTTT.

The chain joins TRBV27 to TRBJ2-3, with D possibly matching TRBD2 (5 bases). CDR3 length: 16 amino acids. Trimming cost V 0 bases and J 0 bases, with 10 bases left between them. Germline V gene lookup returns CDR1 MNHEY and CDR2 SMNVEV (reference sequence). CDR3 bases: TGTGCCAGCAGTTTATCCGAGTGGACTAGCACAGATACGCAGTATTTT. It codes for CASSLSEWTSTDTQYF.

V gene TRBV7-9 combines with J gene TRBJ1-1, with D unresolved. CDR1 SEHNR and CDR2 FQNEAQ come from the germline V gene (reference sequence). The CDR3 has 16 residues. The ends were cut back, 5 bases at V and 3 bases at J, with 19 bases in the middle. CDR3 amino acids: CASSTNPVAGYTEAFF. The DNA of the CDR3 is TGTGCCAGCAGCACAAACCCTGTGGCGGGTTACACTGAAGCTTTCTTT. Combining the CDR3 with reference TRBV7-9 and TRBJ1-1 gives the whole variable domain DTGVSQNPRHKITKRGQNVTFRCDPISEHNRLYWYRQTLGQGPEFLTYFQNEAQLEKSRLLSDRFSAERPKGSFSTLEIQRTEQGDSAMYLCASSTNPVAGYTEAFFGQGTRLTVV.

The chain joins TRBV14 to TRBJ1-2, with 7 bases matching TRBD1. There are 16 residues in the CDR3. Germline V gene data show CDR1 as SGHDN and CDR2 as FVKESK. The trim removed 4 bases at V and 5 bases at J, leaving 13 bases unmatched. Written as DNA, the CDR3 is TGTGCCAGCAGCCCCCGACAGGGTCAAATTTCTTATGGCTACACCTTC. It is translated as CASSPRQGQISYGYTF. Full variable domain (missing parts from reference TRBV14 and TRBJ1-2): EAGVTQFPSHSVIEKGQTVTLRCDPISGHDNLYWYRRVMGKEIKFLLHFVKESKQDESGMPNNRFLAERTGGTYSTLKVQPAELEDSGVYFCASSPRQGQISYGYTFGSGTRLTVV.

This chain connects TRBV10-3 to TRBJ2-5; 9 bases line up with TRBD1. Trimming removed 11 bases from V and 5 bases from J; junction bases left unmatched: 12. The CDR3 covers 14 residues. Germline V gives CDR1 ENHRY, CDR2 SYGVKD. CDR3 protein: CAASTGGYSETQYF. As DNA, the CDR3 is TGTGCCGCGTCAACAGGGGGCTACAGTGAGACCCAGTACTTC.